This TCR beta chain was documented in a study of T cell changes during pregnancy in multiple sclerosis. Repertoires were generated with immunoSEQ multiplex PCR, while TCRdb's copy carries only in-frame clones and drops some. The profile shows 100,000 or so clones, about 94% of them singletons. The source was peripheral blood, collected before pregnancy. The source of this sequence is a female donor with multiple sclerosis, enrolled in a pregnancy study.

The CDR3 reads CASSLTSINEQFF. In nucleotides, the CDR3 is TGTGCCAGCAGTTTGACTAGTATTAATGAGCAGTTCTTC. This chain connects TRBV6-5 to TRBJ2-1; tentatively, D is TRBD2 (6 bases). V was cut by 4 bases and J by 7 bases, with 11 bases left in between. This CDR3 contains 13 residues. Germline V CDR1 and CDR2: MNHEY, SVGAGI.